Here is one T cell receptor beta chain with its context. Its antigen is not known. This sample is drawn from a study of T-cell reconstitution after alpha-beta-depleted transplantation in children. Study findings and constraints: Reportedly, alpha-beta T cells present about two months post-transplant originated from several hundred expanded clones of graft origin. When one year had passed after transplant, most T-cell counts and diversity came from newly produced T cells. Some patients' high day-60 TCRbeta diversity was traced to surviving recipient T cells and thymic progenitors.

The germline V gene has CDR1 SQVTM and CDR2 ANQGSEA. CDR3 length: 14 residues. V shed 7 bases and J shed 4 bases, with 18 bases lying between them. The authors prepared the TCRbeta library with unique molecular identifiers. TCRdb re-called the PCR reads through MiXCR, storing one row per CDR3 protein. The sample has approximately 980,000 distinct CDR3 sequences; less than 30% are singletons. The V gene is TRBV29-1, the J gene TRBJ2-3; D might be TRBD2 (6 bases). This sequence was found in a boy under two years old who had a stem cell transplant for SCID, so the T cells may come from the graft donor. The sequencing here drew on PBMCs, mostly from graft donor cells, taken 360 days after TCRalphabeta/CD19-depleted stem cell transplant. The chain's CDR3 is CSAGGNLASDTQYF. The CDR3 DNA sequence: TGCAGCGCCGGAGGGAACTTGGCCTCAGATACGCAGTATTTT.